Listed below are T cell receptor beta chains from one sample, sequenced in a study of T cell repertoires in cytomegalovirus infection. In TCRdb, the reads were re-called with MiXCR into one record per CDR3 protein. Among 85,000 to 130,000 distinct CDR3 sequences, under 25% were seen once, and the ten largest hold about two fifths. The sample consisted of CD8+ T cells from PBMCs. All receptors come from a human donor in good health (CMV status not recorded). Some clones in this sample may be carry-over from other donors' samples. CDR3s include the opening cysteine and the closing phenylalanine or tryptophan.

TRBJ2-3 TRBV28 CASTNTGGTDKQYF
TRBJ2-5 TRBV7-9 CASSPTGEETQYF
TRBJ2-3 TRBV27 CASSTRTDTQYF
TRBJ2-7 TRBV24-1 CATSVPGLYEQYF
TRBJ1-1 TRBV7-9 CASSLGQGVRTEAFF
TRBJ2-2 TRBV6-2/TRBV6-3 CASRTSGPNTGELFF
TRBJ2-7 TRBV20-1 CSASSLRRAYEQYF
TRBJ2-7 TRBV7-9 CASSRTGTYEQYF
TRBJ2-3 TRBV20-1 CSALPGLAADTQFF
TRBJ2-3 TRBV3-1 CASSQEVGSGGARAQDTQYF
TRBJ2-7 TRBV7-2 CASSLTSRDGYSYEQYF
TRBJ2-1 TRBV28 CASSLSPDRTSSYNEQFF
TRBJ1-5 TRBV7-2 CASSYLDRGVDQPQHF
TRBJ2-7 TRBV14 CASSQGSGYEQYF
TRBJ1-2 TRBV12-3/TRBV12-4 CASSPPSTSYYRGSEDYGYTF
TRBJ2-1 TRBV30 CAWSPTGGISGEQFF
TRBJ1-4 TRBV7-8 CASSPRQGALRTNEKLFF
TRBJ1-1 TRBV5-5 CASSLLKLNTEAFF
TRBJ1-5 TRBV7-2 CASSWVNNQPQHF
TRBJ2-1 TRBV6-2/TRBV6-3 CASSYSRLAGVRFDEQFF
TRBJ2-1 TRBV5-5 CASSLGVKEFF
TRBJ2-4 TRBV3-1 CASSPLTVTKNIQYF
TRBJ1-2 TRBV12-3/TRBV12-4 CASSPTGMGVGYGYTF
TRBJ2-1 TRBV11-2 CASSLEGLRRAGLPSYNEQFF
TRBJ1-5 TRBV7-9 CASSHSTEEVSSGQPQHF
TRBJ1-1 TRBV19 CASTSGRGETEAFF
TRBJ1-1 TRBV6-6 CASSYSEGDTEAFF
TRBJ1-1 TRBV11-2 CASSLGGRVDTEAFF
TRBJ2-7 TRBV6-2/TRBV6-3 CASSSLAGGSSYEQYF
TRBJ2-1 TRBV2 CASSGTDRSYNEQFF
TRBJ1-5 TRBV7-7 CASSLGADSNQPQHF
TRBJ2-7 TRBV27 CASSSSRDSHEQYF
TRBJ2-3 TRBV7-9 CASRSGSTDTQYF
TRBJ2-7 TRBV20-1 CSARDPGALEQYF
TRBJ2-2 TRBV11-3 CASSFKAGNTGELFF
TRBJ2-5 TRBV12-3/TRBV12-4 CASSLVGNQETQYF
TRBJ2-5 TRBV7-9 CASSLDYGWETQYF
TRBJ2-7 TRBV7-6 CASSLGAGLKTYEQYF
TRBJ2-7 TRBV30 CACLGGGSYEQYF
TRBJ2-2 TRBV20-1 CSARGPTSGNTGELFF
TRBJ2-3 TRBV6-2/TRBV6-3 CASSFLPGQGDTDTQYF
TRBJ1-5 TRBV28 CASRDRTGGVGQPQHF
TRBJ2-7 TRBV13 CASRPGQGFHEQYF
TRBJ1-1 TRBV27 CASSLTGVNTEAFF
TRBJ2-2 TRBV7-6 CASSRDTGELFF
TRBJ2-7 TRBV28 CASSLLGGSLYEQYF
TRBJ2-2 TRBV19 CASSRGRWELFF
TRBJ2-1 TRBV6-2/TRBV6-3 CASSTNLAGTINEQFF
TRBJ2-6 TRBV7-8 CASSSNVLTF
TRBJ2-7 TRBV29-1 CSVEDPASGGPSYEQYF
TRBJ2-1 TRBV4-3 CASSQDLATNEQFF